Listed below are T cell receptor beta chains from one sample, sequenced in a study of shared clonotypes between healthy human individuals. The method was immunoSEQ multiplex PCR; TCRdb's version includes in-frame clones alone and lacks a portion of them. Here the sample spans roughly 2.2 million clones, less than 95% being singletons. The material sequenced was naive CD4+ T cells from PBMCs. The receptors here all came from a man younger than 35 in good health. Some clones in this sample may be carry-over from other donors' samples. Each CDR3 is given with its conserved first and last residue. D genes are given only for firm matches. The size of a clone is reported for some rows only, either as once, few or many, or as a class for expanded clones.

v_gene,d_gene,abundance,j_gene,CDR3nt,CDR3aa
TRBV11-3,-,-,TRBJ1-1,TGTGCCAGCAGCTTAGCCCCGGACCTAAGGGCTTTCTTT,CASSLAPDLRAFF
TRBV9,-,-,TRBJ2-7,TGTGCCAGCAGCCGTGGGGGGTGGTACGAGCAGTACTTC,CASSRGGWYEQYF
TRBV2,-,-,TRBJ2-3,TGTGCCACAGCTGGGATCACAGATACGCAGTATTTT,CATAGITDTQYF
TRBV5-8,TRBD1,-,TRBJ2-7,TGTGCCAGCAGGGTGACAGGGGCCCTCTACGAGCAGTACTTC,CASRVTGALYEQYF
TRBV4-2,-,-,TRBJ1-1,TGTGCCAGCAGCCAACAGGCTGGGAACACTGAAGCTTTCTTT,CASSQQAGNTEAFF
TRBV7-8,TRBD1,-,TRBJ2-5,TGTGCCAGCAGCCGCCCGGGACAGTCCCAAGAGACCCAGTACTTC,CASSRPGQSQETQYF
TRBV29-1,-,-,TRBJ1-2,TGCAGCGTTGGCCGAGAGAGAAACTATGGCTACACCTTC,CSVGRERNYGYTF
TRBV5-4,TRBD2,-,TRBJ2-3,TGTGCCAGCAGCTCCAAATTAGAGACTAGCGGCACAGATACGCAGTATTTT,CASSSKLETSGTDTQYF
TRBV6-5,-,-,TRBJ1-3,TGTGCCACCCGAAGGGGTTATGGAAACACCATATATTTT,CATRRGYGNTIYF
TRBV7-2,-,-,TRBJ1-3,TGTGCCAGCAGCTTAGCGTTGTCAGGGACTGGAAACACCATATATTTT,CASSLALSGTGNTIYF
TRBV9,-,once,TRBJ2-3,TGTGCCAGCAGCGTAGGGGGAAGCACAGATACGCAGTATTTT,CASSVGGSTDTQYF
TRBV9,-,-,TRBJ1-5,TGTGCCAGCAGCGGTCATAACAATCAGCCCCAGCATTTT,CASSGHNNQPQHF
TRBV7-9,-,few,TRBJ1-5,TGTGCCAGCAGCTTAGGAGACACTAGCAATCAGCCCCAGCATTTT,CASSLGDTSNQPQHF
TRBV7-7,-,-,TRBJ2-3,TGTGCCAGCAGCTTGGGACCGAGTAAGCCAGATACGCAGTATTTT,CASSLGPSKPDTQYF
TRBV15,TRBD2,-,TRBJ2-1,TGTGCCACCAGCAGGGCCGGGACTAGCGGCGAGCAGTTCTTC,CATSRAGTSGEQFF
TRBV29-1,TRBD2,-,TRBJ2-7,TGCAGCGTTAAGACCGGGACTAGCGGGAGAGGAGAGCAGTACTTC,CSVKTGTSGRGEQYF